Each of the 13 T cell receptor beta chains below was sequenced from the same sample in a study of T cells in localized non-small cell lung cancer. Produced via immunoSEQ multiplex PCR; TCRdb's table is partial and in-frame only. The table records 25,000 to 35,000 clones, around 90% of them present only once. The sequenced sample was peripheral blood, obtained before any cancer treatment. These receptors originate from a female donor of 60 years or more with stage III squamous cell lung carcinoma.

The chain has TRBV18 and TRBJ2-3; D call uncertain. Germline-derived CDR1 and CDR2 are KGHSH and LQKENI. This CDR3 has 16 residues. V was clipped by 2 bases and J by 3 bases, with 15 bases between them. In DNA form, the CDR3 reads TGTGCCAGCTCACCATTCCGGGCCCCCGGGACAGATACGCAGTATTTT. It encodes CASSPFRAPGTDTQYF.

The chain employs TRBV5-5 and TRBJ2-7, with 9 bases identical to TRBD1. This CDR3 comprises 15 residues. Losses at the gene ends were 3 bases for V and 6 bases for J; bases not matched to a gene: 10. From germline, CDR1 is SGHKS and CDR2 YYEKEE (reference sequence). In DNA, the CDR3 is TGTGCCAGCAGCTCGAGCTGGACAGGGGAGGGCGAGCAGTACTTC. It encodes CASSSSWTGEGEQYF.

The chain is built from TRBV9 and TRBJ1-3, with D uncertain. This CDR3 comprises 15 residues. Trimming cost V 1 base and J 0 bases, with 8 bases left between them. Per the germline V gene, CDR1 is SGDLS and CDR2 is YYNGEE. CDR3 nucleotides: TGTGCCAGCAGCGTATCTCACATCTCTGGAAACACCATATATTTT. Translating it yields CASSVSHISGNTIYF.

The J gene is TRBJ2-2, the V gene TRBV9, with D possibly TRBD2 on 6 matching bases. The CDR3 spans 16 residues. V was clipped by 0 bases and J by 3 bases, with 12 bases between them. Germline V gene lookup returns CDR1 SGDLS and CDR2 YYNGEE. The CDR3 nucleotides read TGTGCCAGCAGCGTAGGGGTGGGGGGTTACACCGGGGAGCTGTTTTTT. Amino acids: CASSVGVGGYTGELFF.

The V gene is TRBV4-3, the J gene TRBJ2-1; a weak D match, TRBD1 (5 bases). This CDR3 is 15 amino acids long. V was shortened by 0 bases and J by 5 bases, with 11 bases between the two germline ends. Germline CDR1 and CDR2: LGHNA and YSLEER. CDR3 protein: CASSQELGRDNEQFF. In DNA form, the CDR3 reads TGCGCCAGCAGCCAAGAGCTGGGCAGGGACAATGAGCAGTTCTTC.

The V and J genes are TRBV10-3 and TRBJ1-5; TRBD1 agrees at 10 bases. Germline CDR1 reads ENHRY; CDR2 reads SYGVKD. This CDR3 has 16 amino acids. Losses at the gene ends were 9 bases for V and 0 bases for J; bases not matched to a gene: 8. The CDR3 protein is CAISPGQGNSNQPQHF. DNA of the CDR3: TGTGCCATATCGCCGGGACAGGGGAATAGCAATCAGCCCCAGCATTTT.

V and J are TRBV6-5 and TRBJ1-2; 8 bases line up with TRBD1. The CDR3 is 16 residues long. V trimming: 0 bases; J trimming: 2 bases; junction bases outside the gene matches: 5. Germline lookup yields CDR1 MNHEY and CDR2 SVGAGI. The chain's CDR3 is CASSYSPGQENYGYTF. Written as DNA, the CDR3 is TGTGCCAGCAGTTACTCACCGGGACAGGAAAACTATGGCTACACCTTC.

This clone occurred a few times. The V and J genes are TRBV2 and TRBJ1-2; the D is unclear. The CDR3 spans 13 residues. CDR1 is SNHLY and CDR2 is FYNNEI in the germline V gene. V was pared by 6 bases and J by 8 bases, with 16 bases between. The CDR3 loop reads CASSFRPLEGYTF. CDR3 DNA sequence: TGTGCCAGCAGCTTCCGGCCCTTGGAGGGCTACACCTTC.

The chain has TRBV7-8 and TRBJ1-1; D may be TRBD1 (5 bases). The CDR3 is made up of 13 amino acids. The germline CDR1 and CDR2 sequences are SGHVS and FQNEAQ. V was pared by 8 bases and J by 2 bases, with 12 bases between. Here the CDR3 reads CASSGAANTEAFF. DNA for the CDR3: TGTGCCAGCTCCGGGGCAGCCAACACTGAAGCTTTCTTT.

The rearrangement uses TRBV5-4 and TRBJ2-3; TRBD1 matches 9 bases. Germline lookup yields CDR1 SGHNT and CDR2 YYREEE (reference sequence). The CDR3 is made up of 15 amino acids. V was clipped by 3 bases and J by 4 bases; unmatched bases: 6. The CDR3, as DNA: TGTGCCAGCAGCTCGCCGGGACAGGGTTCAGATACGCAGTATTTT. Translating it yields CASSSPGQGSDTQYF.

This chain joins TRBV5-5 and TRBJ1-5; D ambiguous. The CDR3 sequence is 17 residues long. Germline V gives CDR1 SGHKS, CDR2 YYEKEE (reference sequence). V dropped 5 bases and J dropped 1 base, with 19 bases sitting between them. For the CDR3, the DNA is TGTGCCAGCAGTACCCACCTCCCGGGCCTCAGCAATCAGCCCCAGCATTTT. This translates into CASSTHLPGLSNQPQHF.

The chain is built from TRBV19 and TRBJ2-2, with 8 nucleotides matching TRBD2. Looked up from germline, CDR1 is LNHDA and CDR2 is SQIVND (reference sequence). The length of the CDR3 is 15 residues. V lost 4 bases and J lost 3; bases outside the gene matches: 4. Here the CDR3 reads CASSRTSGYTGELFF. For the CDR3, the DNA is TGTGCCAGTAGTAGAACTAGCGGCTACACCGGGGAGCTGTTTTTT.

This clone was detected only a few times. This sequence joins TRBV5-1 and TRBJ2-7, with TRBD1 matching 8 bases. Unmatched junction bases numbered 8, after V lost 3 bases and J lost 6 bases. The CDR3 has 14 residues. CDR1 is SGHRS, CDR2 YFSETQ, per germline. The CDR3 here is CASSSDREVSEQYF. CDR3 DNA: TGCGCCAGCAGCTCGGACAGGGAAGTTTCCGAGCAGTACTTC.